These 30 T cell receptor beta chains share one sample of origin, sequenced in a study of blood T cells in healthy people across ages. A second 7 to 11 cycle PCR used barcoded and J-beta primers. TCRdb passed the 5' RACE reads through MiXCR, listing each CDR3 protein once. The sample includes 1.5 million to 2 million distinct CDR3 sequences, 25% to 30% of them seen just once. The sequenced sample consisted of blood. Receptors were obtained from a woman between 25 and 40 years old in good health.

In its sample, this clonotype was seen many times. This chain joins TRBV7-2 and TRBJ2-1; perhaps TRBD2 as D (6 bases). CDR1 and CDR2 from the germline V gene are SGHTA and FQGNSA. The length of the CDR3 is 15 residues. Trimming removed 3 bases from V and 1 base from J, with 10 bases in between. The CDR3 region has the DNA TGTGCCAGCAGCTTGGCGGGACTTTCCTACAATGAGCAGTTCTTC. Residues: CASSLAGLSYNEQFF.

The J gene is TRBJ2-7, the V gene TRBV10-3, with TRBD1 matching 7 bases. Looked up from germline, CDR1 is ENHRY and CDR2 is SYGVKD. The CDR3 length is 13 residues. Trimming at V came to 8 bases and at J to 0 bases, leaving 4 bases not matched to a gene. CDR3 region: CAIGQVSSYEQYF. The CDR3 DNA reads as TGTGCCATCGGACAGGTTAGCTCCTACGAGCAGTACTTC.

The chain carries TRBV5-1 and TRBJ2-5, with D unclear. V gave up 4 bases and J gave up 5 bases, with 9 bases separating them. The CDR3 consists of 12 residues. The germline V gene has CDR1 SGHRS and CDR2 YFSETQ. As DNA, the CDR3 is TGCGCCAGCAGCCCGGAGAAGGAGACCCAGTACTTC. Residues: CASSPEKETQYF.

On this clonotype: A junction end diverges from the germline sequence, so it may reflect a read error. The chain is built from TRBV12-3 or TRBV12-4 and TRBJ2-3, with 9 bases that match TRBD1. CDR3 length: 13 amino acids. As DNA, the CDR3 is TGTGCCAGCAGCGGACAGGGGACAGATACGGAGTATTTT. Translated: CASSGQGTDTEYF.

Only a few counts were recorded for this clonotype. The J gene is TRBJ2-1, the V gene TRBV20-1; the match to TRBD2 covers 12 bases. Germline CDR1 is DFQATT and CDR2 is SNEGSKA (reference sequence). The trim removed 6 bases at V and 4 bases at J, leaving 1 base unmatched. This CDR3 spans 13 amino acids. CDR3: CSAGLAGYNEQFF. DNA of the CDR3: TGCAGTGCGGGACTAGCGGGTTACAATGAGCAGTTCTTC.

This clonotype was recorded a few times. V is TRBV15 and J is TRBJ2-1; 8 positions match TRBD2. There are 15 residues in the CDR3. The junction had 2 bases not matched to a gene; V was cut back by 0 bases and J by 4 bases. Germline values: CDR1 LNHNV, CDR2 YYDKDF (reference sequence). As DNA, the CDR3 is TGTGCCACCAGCAGAGATAGCGGGAAGTACAATGAGCAGTTCTTC. Amino acid sequence: CATSRDSGKYNEQFF.

The V gene is TRBV7-2, the J gene TRBJ2-7; possibly TRBD1 for D (5 bases). Between the trimmed V and J ends, which lost 8 bases and 4 bases, there was a span of 12 bases. The germline V gene encodes CDR1 SGHTA and CDR2 FQGNSA. The CDR3 totals 12 residues. The CDR3 reads CASAGIFYEQYF. The CDR3 nucleotides are TGTGCCAGCGCAGGGATCTTTTACGAGCAGTACTTC.

This clonotype was recorded at least ten times. The chain has TRBV4-1 and TRBJ2-7; either TRBD1 or TRBD2 may fit D (6 bases each). Trimming removed 3 bases from V and 2 bases from J, with 14 bases in between. The CDR3 consists of 15 residues. Per germline, CDR1 MGHRA and CDR2 YSYEKL. CDR3 nucleotide sequence: TGCGCCAGCAGCCAGGACATTGGGGGGCCCTACGAGCAGTACTTC. Encoded protein: CASSQDIGGPYEQYF.

For the CDR3, the DNA is TGTGCCAGCAGTTTTGGATTGACTAGCGGGGGCTACGAGCAGTACTTC. This codes for CASSFGLTSGGYEQYF. The chain uses TRBV12-3 or TRBV12-4 and TRBJ2-7; 12 nucleotides line up with TRBD2. CDR3 length equals 16 residues. V lost 3 bases and J lost 3; bases outside the gene matches: 6.

This clonotype was seen a few times. This chain links TRBV7-9 with TRBJ1-6; D is unresolved. CDR1 and CDR2 from the germline V gene are SEHNR and FQNEAQ (reference sequence). The CDR3 spans 15 residues. Deletions cut 4 bases from V and 4 bases from J, with 11 bases between. CDR3 amino acids: CASSSMTFYNSPLHF. DNA of the CDR3: TGTGCCAGCAGCTCCATGACCTTTTATAATTCACCCCTCCACTTT.

The chain carries TRBV6-6 and TRBJ1-4; D not resolved. The CDR3 extends over 14 amino acids. The germline gives CDR1 MNHNY, CDR2 SVGAGI (reference sequence). The ends were cut back, 3 bases at V and 3 bases at J, with 8 bases in the middle. CDR3 amino acids: CASSYRSPNEKLFF. The CDR3 nucleotides are TGTGCCAGCAGTTATAGAAGCCCTAATGAAAAACTGTTTTTT.

Here the CDR3 DNA reads TGCGCCAGCAGCTCGGAGTTGAGGGGGGCCAACGTCCTGACTTTC. Translated, it gives CASSSELRGANVLTF. The chain couples TRBV5-1 to TRBJ2-6; D not certain. Between the trimmed V and J ends, which lost 3 bases and 4 bases, there was a span of 11 bases. CDR3 size: 15 residues. From germline, CDR1 is SGHRS and CDR2 YFSETQ.

The V gene is TRBV4-1, the J gene TRBJ1-1; D is possibly TRBD1 (6 bases). Germline lookup yields CDR1 MGHRA and CDR2 YSYEKL. There are 14 residues in the CDR3. V shed 4 bases and J shed 1 base, with 10 bases lying between them. CDR3 region: CASSRLTGNTEAFF. The CDR3 DNA sequence: TGCGCCAGCAGCCGGTTGACAGGGAACACTGAAGCTTTCTTT.

This clonotype was seen only once. This chain joins TRBV24-1 and TRBJ2-3; no firm D call. CDR3 length: 13 amino acids. Germline lookup yields CDR1 KGHDR and CDR2 SFDVKD. V shed 7 bases and J shed 0 bases, with 7 bases lying between them. CDR3 protein: CATRDVSTDTQYF. The CDR3 DNA follows: TGTGCCACCAGGGATGTTAGCACAGATACGCAGTATTTT.

The chain combines TRBV29-1 with TRBJ2-1, with 11 bases lining up with TRBD2. CDR1 SQVTM and CDR2 ANQGSEA come from the germline V gene. The CDR3 extends over 13 amino acids. With 6 bases clipped from V and 10 bases from J, the junction kept 8 bases outside the gene matches. The CDR3 DNA sequence: TGCAGCGTGGGCGGACTAGCGGGCTGGGAGCAGTTCTTC. It translates to CSVGGLAGWEQFF.

The rearrangement joins TRBV29-1 to TRBJ1-5; TRBD1 is a possible D gene (5 bases). Germline CDR1 and CDR2: SQVTM and ANQGSEA. CDR3 length: 13 amino acids. V lost 4 bases and J 6 bases, leaving 13 bases between the germline ends. The CDR3 DNA reads as TGCAGCGTTGTAAGGGGTCCGGGTCAGCCCCAGCATTTT. Protein sequence: CSVVRGPGQPQHF.

This clonotype was observed a handful of times. The rearrangement uses TRBV15 and TRBJ1-2; D uncertain. The germline gives CDR1 LNHNV, CDR2 YYDKDF (reference sequence). This CDR3 has 12 residues. V dropped 8 bases and J dropped 4 bases, with 11 bases sitting between them. As DNA, the CDR3 is TGTGCCACCCCTCATATTAGCTATGGCTACACCTTC. It encodes CATPHISYGYTF. Based on the CDR3 plus reference TRBV15 and TRBJ1-2, the full variable domain is DAMVIQNPRYQVTQFGKPVTLSCSQTLNHNVMYWYQQKSSQAPKLLFHYYDKDFNNEADTPDNFQSRRPNTSFCFLDIRSPGLGDTAMYLCATPHISYGYTFGSGTRLTVV.

As concerns this clonotype: The junction and the germline gene differ at one end; a read error may be behind it. This chain joins TRBV5-1 and TRBJ1-1, with D unresolved. This CDR3 contains 13 residues. The germline gives CDR1 SGHRS, CDR2 YFSETQ. CDR3 region: CASRRTLNTEAFF. In nucleotides, the CDR3 is TGTGCCAGCAGGAGGACCCTGAACACTGAAGCTTTCTTT.

In this sample, this clonotype turned up a few times. V and J are TRBV4-3 and TRBJ1-2, with 12 nucleotides matching TRBD1. Germline assignment: CDR1 LGHNA and CDR2 YSLEER. Trimming removed 0 bases from V and 7 bases from J; junction bases left unmatched: 6. The CDR3 has 16 amino acids. Here the CDR3 reads CASSQDPGQGAFGYTF. The CDR3 region has the DNA TGCGCCAGCAGCCAAGACCCGGGACAGGGGGCGTTTGGCTACACCTTC.

This chain links TRBV2 with TRBJ2-1, with D hard to call. Trimming removed 6 bases at V and 6 bases at J, with 15 bases between. The V gene's germline CDR1 is SNHLY and CDR2 FYNNEI. The CDR3 length is 14 residues. The CDR3 sequence: CASRSGLLGNEQFF. The CDR3 bases are TGTGCCAGCAGGAGTGGATTGCTTGGCAATGAGCAGTTCTTC.

In its sample, this clonotype was seen many times. The gene calls are TRBV6-6 and TRBJ2-7; weak D call: TRBD2 (6 bases). Germline CDR1 is MNHNY and CDR2 is SVGAGI (reference sequence). The CDR3 is 14 residues long. The V gene lost 8 bases and the J gene lost 1 base, with 15 bases spanning the gap. CDR3 DNA sequence: TGTGCCAGCCAGGGAGCGGGTTTATCCTACGAGCAGTACTTC. Translation: CASQGAGLSYEQYF.

The chain links TRBV29-1 to TRBJ2-7; TRBD1 matches 11 bases. The CDR3 length is 13 residues. V lost 5 bases to trimming and J lost 4 bases; unmatched junction nucleotides: 4. The V gene's germline CDR1 is SQVTM and CDR2 ANQGSEA. CDR3 bases: TGCAGCGTTCTGGGACAGGGGGTTTACGAGCAGTACTTC. Its translation: CSVLGQGVYEQYF.

Comments on this clonotype: The CDR3 does not close with the conserved phenylalanine or tryptophan, likely indicating a read error. The gene calls are TRBV4-3 and TRBJ2-3; 12 bases are shared with TRBD2. The CDR3 consists of 16 residues. CDR1 and CDR2 from the germline V gene are LGHNA and YSLEER. After removal of 1 base from V and 4 bases from J, the junction contained 3 bases not matched to a gene. CDR3 loop: CASSQVTSGSADTQYS. CDR3 DNA: TGCGCCAGCAGCCAAGTGACTAGCGGGAGCGCAGATACGCAGTATTCT.

V is TRBV5-6 and J is TRBJ2-1; 7 positions match TRBD2. This CDR3 contains 16 residues. Looked up from germline, CDR1 is SGHDT and CDR2 is YYEEEE. V was clipped by 4 bases and J by 8 bases; unmatched bases: 15. CDR3 loop: CASSDPTFGGGDEQFF. CDR3 sequence (DNA): TGTGCCAGCAGCGACCCGACTTTTGGGGGGGGAGATGAGCAGTTCTTC.

As regards this clonotype: A read error is possible here, since a much larger clone lies one base away. V usage is TRBV9 and J usage is TRBJ2-1; a possible D gene is TRBD2 (5 bases). This CDR3 spans 13 amino acids. V was trimmed by 0 bases and J by 5 bases, leaving 6 bases between them. In germline, CDR1 is SGDLS, CDR2 YYNGEE. As DNA, the CDR3 is TGTGCCAGCAGCGTAGACGGGGACAATGAGCAGTTCTTC. It yields the protein CASSVDGDNEQFF. The full variable domain, in which reference TRBV9 and TRBJ2-1 provide the parts outside the CDR3, is DSGVTQTPKHLITATGQRVTLRCSPRSGDLSVYWYQQSLDQGLQFLIQYYNGEERAKGNILERFSAQQFPDLHSELNLSSLELGDSALYFCASSVDGDNEQFFGPGTRLTVL.

The table lists this clonotype with a few counts. This chain uses TRBV11-2 with TRBJ2-7, with a possible D match to TRBD1 (6 bases). V dropped 5 bases and J dropped 7 bases, with 21 bases sitting between them. Germline values: CDR1 SGHAT, CDR2 FQNNGV. CDR3 length: 15 residues. The DNA of the CDR3 is TGTGCCAGCAGCGGTTTCGGGGTTCGGGACAATGAGCAGTACTTC. The encoded protein is CASSGFGVRDNEQYF.

This chain joins TRBV12-3 or TRBV12-4 and TRBJ2-5; D ambiguous. This CDR3 has 14 residues. Trimming cost V 1 base and J 9 bases, with 15 bases left between them. CDR3 DNA sequence: TGTGCCAGCAGTTTAGAGTCTAGTAGGGCGGCCCAGTACTTC. Translation: CASSLESSRAAQYF.

This clonotype was detected a few times. This chain uses TRBV6-6 with TRBJ1-5; no definite D call. This CDR3 has 14 amino acids. V was trimmed by 5 bases and J by 2 bases, leaving 10 bases between them. In germline, CDR1 is MNHNY, CDR2 SVGAGI (reference sequence). The DNA of the CDR3 is TGTGCCAGCAGTAAACCGGGAGGCAATCAGCCCCAGCATTTT. Amino acid sequence: CASSKPGGNQPQHF.

The chain uses TRBV20-1 and TRBJ2-5; 8 positions agree with TRBD1. Germline V lookup: CDR1 DFQATT, CDR2 SNEGSKA (reference sequence). With 4 bases clipped from V and 5 bases from J, the junction kept 12 bases outside the gene matches. The CDR3 has 15 amino acids. The CDR3 DNA follows: TGCAGTGCTAACACGGACAGGGAGGAACAGGAGACCCAGTACTTC. This sequence encodes CSANTDREEQETQYF.

A word on this clonotype: This may arise from a read error, as a much more abundant clone is one base away. CDR3 DNA sequence: TGTGCCAACAGCGTACAGAGCTCCTACAATGAGCAGTTCTTC. It is translated as CANSVQSSYNEQFF. The V and J genes are TRBV9 and TRBJ2-1; D unclear. The CDR3 is 14 residues long. CDR1 is SGDLS, CDR2 YYNGEE, per germline.